This TCR beta chain came from a study of control samples from healthy donors and cancer patients (dated by TCRdb to about 2020). The CDR3 contains 13 residues, cysteine and phenylalanine counted. CDR3 DNA is the only sequence kept; it has 39 bases, read in frame from the first base. CDR1 and CDR2 were assigned from the germline V gene as MNHEY and SVGAGI. From V the trimming removes 6 bases and from J it removes 5 bases, while the gene matches leave 5 bases of the junction unaccounted for. The protocol used for the library was the immunoSEQ multiplex PCR assay. Here the immuneACCESS table is served through TCRdb, limited to in-frame sequences with V and J called. Missing clones are a known gap in these copies; in checked studies unresolved V genes cover under half, and the rest lacks a known reason. The sample yields fewer than 60,000 clones; more than 70% were counted once. The ten largest clones take up 12% of the sample.

As to this clone: It has no known antigen specificity. Base quality data are lacking; no much larger clone is found one base away.

Sequenced sample: PBMCs. The sequence joins TRBV6-5 to TRBJ2-5; 8 of the junction bases match TRBD1. This clonotype was obtained from a woman aged 55 to 70 with lung cancer. The CDR3 sequence is CASRLDRVETQYF. The sequenced DNA: TGTGCCAGCAGACTGGACAGGGTGGAGACCCAGTACTTC.